This T cell receptor (beta chain) emerged from a study of regulatory T cells in long-lasting Graves disease. General study results and limits: Persistent disease was associated with favored TRBV28 usage and with favored use of TRBJ1-2 and TRBJ2-5. Relative to new patients (approximately 1,000), persistent patients exhibited greater sharing of public clonotypes (around 2,500). Sampling was limited to peripheral blood rather than thyroid tissue.

This clonotype was observed a few times. Its antigen is as yet unknown. Time point given: persistent/refractory GD, antithyroid drugs over 5 years with positive TRAb. Scientists built the TCR library using RNA that was extracted from PBMCs. Libraries of TCR beta came from iRepertoire HTBI primers plus Arm-PCR of CDR3 regions. From the multiplex PCR reads, TCRdb called clonotypes with MiXCR, one entry per CDR3 protein. The sample has around 300,000 distinct CDR3 sequences; 20% to 25% are singletons. Trimming removed 6 bases from V and 3 bases from J; junction bases left unmatched: 2. This CDR3 is built from 11 residues. CDR1 and CDR2 (germline): SQVTM, ANQGSEA.

The sample was peripheral blood mononuclear cells (PBMCs), taken when the disease was refractory, from a patient treated with antithyroid drugs. The receptor's source is a female donor with Graves disease. The chain couples TRBV29-1 to TRBJ2-7; TRBD2 agrees at 7 bases. As DNA, the CDR3 is TGCAGCGTCCAGCGGGACTACGAGCAGTACTTC. This translates into CSVQRDYEQYF.